This T cell receptor beta chain emerged from a study of blood T cell repertoires in COVID-19. At the level of the study: The United States, Italy and Spain supplied acute and convalescent COVID-19 samples. The analysed material was cDNA or gDNA that came from T cells, B-cell-depleted T cells, or PBMCs.

Method: immunoSEQ multiplex PCR; TCRdb's copy keeps in-frame clones and lacks some. The sample lists approximately 480,000 clones; roughly 89% were seen once. In germline, CDR1 is SGHRS, CDR2 YFSETQ. V dropped 5 bases and J dropped 3; count of bases not matched to a gene: 7. The CDR3 has 15 residues. The V gene is TRBV5-1, the J gene TRBJ2-2, with 7 positions matching TRBD1. This receptor was identified in a man aged 18 to 30 with COVID-19, enrolled during active disease. Sequencing used peripheral blood. Here the CDR3 reads CASRSTGSYTGELFF. As DNA, the CDR3 is TGCGCCAGCAGATCGACAGGGAGTTACACCGGGGAGCTGTTTTTT.